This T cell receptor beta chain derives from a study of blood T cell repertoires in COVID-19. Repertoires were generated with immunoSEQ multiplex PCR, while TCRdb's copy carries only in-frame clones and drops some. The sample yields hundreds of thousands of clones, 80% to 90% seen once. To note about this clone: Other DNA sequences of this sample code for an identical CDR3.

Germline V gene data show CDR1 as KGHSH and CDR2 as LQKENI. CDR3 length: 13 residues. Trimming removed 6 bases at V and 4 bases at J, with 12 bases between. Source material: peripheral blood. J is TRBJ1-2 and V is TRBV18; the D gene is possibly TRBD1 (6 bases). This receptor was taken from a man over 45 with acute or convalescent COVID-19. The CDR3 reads CASSPDSSYGYTF. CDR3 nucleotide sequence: TGTGCCAGCTCCCCGGACAGTTCCTATGGCTACACCTTC.